The 8 T cell receptor beta chains presented below share a single source sample, sequenced in a study of T cell changes during pregnancy in multiple sclerosis. Using immunoSEQ multiplex PCR, the repertoire was profiled, and TCRdb retains in-frame clones only, with some absent. The sample carries tens of thousands of clones, 80% to 95% recorded once. The specimen was peripheral blood, collected in the second trimester of pregnancy. The receptors here all came from a female donor with multiple sclerosis, enrolled in a pregnancy study.

The chain joins TRBV7-8 to TRBJ2-7; D not resolved. Germline CDR1 is SGHVS and CDR2 is FQNEAQ. V was clipped by 5 bases and J by 3 bases, with 5 bases between them. This CDR3 has 11 residues. CDR3 protein: CASSENYEQYF. The CDR3 DNA follows: TGTGCCAGCAGCGAGAACTACGAGCAGTACTTC.

This rearrangement joins TRBV19 to TRBJ2-5, with a tentative D call TRBD1 (6 bases). The CDR3 runs to 15 residues. V lost 3 bases, J lost 2 bases, and 13 bases lay in between. Germline CDR1 is LNHDA and CDR2 is SQIVND (reference sequence). CDR3 nucleotide sequence: TGTGCCAGTAGTATCCAGGACAGAGCTCAAGAGACCCAGTACTTC. It yields the protein CASSIQDRAQETQYF.

This chain links TRBV28 with TRBJ2-5; D call uncertain. V gave up 8 bases and J gave up 0 bases, with 13 bases separating them. The CDR3 is 14 amino acids. The germline V gene has CDR1 MDHEN and CDR2 SYDVKM. CDR3 bases: TGTGCCAGCGCTAACCAAGACAACCAAGAGACCCAGTACTTC. Amino acid sequence: CASANQDNQETQYF.

The V and J genes are TRBV27 and TRBJ2-3; a possible D gene is TRBD2 (6 bases). Trimming left V 2 bases short and J 1 base short, with 10 bases between. Germline V CDR1 and CDR2: MNHEY, SMNVEV (reference sequence). The CDR3 extends over 15 amino acids. CDR3 sequence reads: CASSLGGTGTDTQYF. CDR3 coding DNA: TGTGCCAGCAGTTTAGGGGGGACTGGCACAGATACGCAGTATTTT.

The J gene is TRBJ2-2, the V gene TRBV5-4, with 7 bases that match TRBD1. Losses at the gene ends were 4 bases for V and 6 bases for J; bases not matched to a gene: 3. Germline CDR1 reads SGHNT; CDR2 reads YYREEE (reference sequence). There are 13 residues in the CDR3. The CDR3 sequence is CASSKTGSGELFF. CDR3 coding DNA: TGTGCCAGCAGCAAGACAGGGTCCGGGGAGCTGTTTTTT.

This chain connects TRBV7-9 to TRBJ2-1; 8 bases line up with TRBD1. Trimming at V came to 5 bases and at J to 8 bases, leaving 2 bases not matched to a gene. This CDR3 is built from 12 residues. Germline V gene sequence: CDR1 SEHNR, CDR2 FQNEAQ (reference sequence). The DNA of the CDR3 is TGTGCCAGCAGCGGACAGGGCTATGAGCAGTTCTTC. Translating it yields CASSGQGYEQFF.

The chain joins TRBV18 to TRBJ2-7, with a tentative D call TRBD1 (5 bases). The CDR3 length is 14 residues. Trimming shortened V by 2 bases and J by 1 base, and 9 bases separated the two germline ends. Germline V gene lookup returns CDR1 KGHSH and CDR2 LQKENI. CDR3 nucleotide sequence: TGTGCCAGCTCACCAGGCAGGGTTTCCTACGAGCAGTACTTC. It is translated as CASSPGRVSYEQYF.

The chain is built from TRBV18 and TRBJ1-4; 9 nucleotides agree with TRBD1. Germline CDR1 KGHSH, CDR2 LQKENI. V shed 3 bases and J 8 bases; nucleotides not matched to a gene: 13. The CDR3 runs 17 residues. Here the CDR3 reads CASSPRQGEILKEKLFF. In nucleotides, the CDR3 is TGTGCCAGCTCACCCCGACAGGGGGAGATCTTAAAAGAAAAACTGTTTTTT.